The 6 T cell receptor beta chains in this list originate from one sample, sequenced in a study of tissue T cells after allogeneic stem cell transplantation (dated by TCRdb to between 2021 and 2023). The method was the immunoSEQ multiplex PCR assay. Held by TCRdb, this immuneACCESS table contains in-frame sequences only and omits some clones. Under half of the omission traces to an unresolved V gene where checked; the cause of the rest is unknown. The sample has about 22,000 clones on record, around 77% of them singletons. The ten largest clones represent roughly 0.66% of the sample. Source material: spleen. The receptors originated from a female BALB/c mouse in good health. The strain carries MHC haplotype H2-d.

About this clone itself: Mouse names are used for the genes. Read coverage stops 1 residue before the CDR3 terminus; the germline J gene supplies the remainder. This sample also contains other DNA sequences that code for the same CDR3. The rearrangement links TRBV15 to TRBJ1-1; D is unresolved. V was pared by 2 bases and J by 3 bases, with 1 base between. Germline assignment: CDR1 SGHND and CDR2 FRSKSL. This CDR3 is built from 11 residues. The part of the CDR3 DNA that was read is TGTGCCAGCAGTTTACACACAGAAGTCTTC. This encodes CASSLHTEVF. The full CDR3 sequence reads CASSLHTEVFF.

This clone appeared a few times. The genes and germline here are from mouse. The missing CDR3 end, 1 residue past where the read stops, is filled in from the germline J gene. The J gene is TRBJ2-7, the V gene TRBV13-2; TRBD2 agrees at 8 bases. Germline V gives CDR1 NNHNN, CDR2 SYGAGS (reference sequence). The CDR3 contains 15 residues. After removal of 2 bases from V and 0 bases from J, the junction contained 4 bases not matched to a gene. The CDR3 loop reads CASGENWGFSYEQYF. The DNA read from the CDR3 is TGTGCCAGCGGTGAAAACTGGGGGTTCTCCTATGAACAGTAC.

This clone occurred a few times. Gene and germline names: mouse. The CDR3 is cut off 1 residue early in the read; its end comes from the germline J gene. The genes are TRBV3 and TRBJ2-7; 9 bases agree with TRBD1. Per germline, CDR1 SNHLY and CDR2 FYNGKV (reference sequence). V was clipped by 5 bases and J by 1 base; unmatched bases: 3. The CDR3 runs to 14 residues. CDR3 sequence: CASSPGQGSYEQYF. The sequenced part of the CDR3 DNA is TGTGCCAGCAGCCCCGGACAGGGGTCCTATGAACAGTAC.

With regard to this clone: Gene names and germline match the mouse. The read terminates 1 residue before the CDR3 end, so the remaining end is supplied by the germline J gene. The rearrangement joins TRBV19 to TRBJ1-2; 10 nucleotides agree with TRBD1. J gave up 2 bases and V 5 bases, and 3 bases lay outside the gene matches. Germline V gene lookup returns CDR1 FNHDT and CDR2 SITEND (reference sequence). The CDR3 is made up of 14 amino acids. CDR3 loop: CASRPGQGNSDYTF. The sequenced CDR3 bases are TGTGCCAGCAGACCGGGACAGGGGAACTCCGACTACACC.

In its sample, this clone was seen a few times. Any gene name here is a mouse gene name. The CDR3 end falls 1 residue outside the read, so it is completed with the germline J gene. This rearrangement joins TRBV14 to TRBJ1-3, with 7 bases matching TRBD1. Trimming took 6 bases from V and 3 from J; bases not matched to a gene: 3. Per the germline V gene, CDR1 is SGHDT and CDR2 is FRDEAV. The CDR3 has 13 residues. CDR3 region: CASTGTDGNTLYF. The CDR3 bases that were read are TGTGCCAGCACCGGGACAGATGGAAATACGCTCTAT.

As for this clone: Genes and germline come from the mouse. With the read ending 1 residue before the CDR3 end, the germline J gene is used to fill in that end. Within the sample, other DNA sequences also encode this same CDR3. The V call is TRBV13-2, the J call TRBJ2-4; the match to TRBD1 covers 10 bases. Trimming at V came to 3 bases and at J to 6 bases, leaving 1 base not matched to a gene. This CDR3 is 13 amino acids long. The germline V gene encodes CDR1 NNHNN and CDR2 SYGAGS (reference sequence). Incomplete CDR3 DNA: TGTGCCAGCGGTGGGACAGGGGGGAACACCTTGTAC. The encoded protein is CASGGTGGNTLY. The CDR3 in full is CASGGTGGNTLYF.